This T cell receptor beta chain was captured in a study of Graves' ophthalmopathy and Graves' hyperthyroidism. Aged 18 to 65, hyperthyroidism patients had new diagnoses of under 2 months' duration. There are many counts of this clonotype. Amplification of the TCR beta CDR3 regions used RNA transcripts (as template). The authors performed first-round RT-PCR with HTBI primers and then a second-round multiplex PCR. TCRdb passed the multiplex PCR reads through MiXCR, listing each CDR3 protein once. This sample yields around 590,000 distinct CDR3 sequences, of which just under 40% are seen a single time; 3.5% to 4.5% belongs to the top ten. The CDR3 has 15 amino acids. V was cut by 1 base and J by 6 bases, with 10 bases left in between.

The specimen sequenced was peripheral blood or thyroid tissue (not recorded which). The chain links TRBV12-3 or TRBV12-4 to TRBJ1-6; D is undetermined. The sequence was collected from an adult man with Graves' hyperthyroidism. This CDR3 reads CASSLGATSNSPLHF. The CDR3 DNA follows: TGTGCCAGCAGTTTAGGCGCCACTTCTAATTCACCCCTCCACTTT.